This section outlines one T cell receptor beta chain sequence together with its context. Its antigen is unidentified. Assay used: immunoSEQ multiplex PCR; TCRdb lists only in-frame clones, some missing. The top ten hold less than 2% of the sample, which has about 130,000 clones, around 95% seen once. This sample was included in a study of cytomegalovirus exposure and HLA in healthy donors. Study-level findings and limits: Researchers reported that a few CMV-associated chains were confirmed in vitro as CMV antigen-specific.

Trimming took off 8 bases at V and 1 base at J, with 8 bases between the two ends. Germline values: CDR1 MNHNS, CDR2 SASEGT. The CDR3 runs to 12 residues. Sequenced sample: PBMCs. J is TRBJ1-1 and V is TRBV6-1, with D perhaps matching TRBD1 (6 bases). This clonotype was obtained from a man younger than 30 in good health and CMV-seronegative. As DNA, the CDR3 is TGTGCCAGCCGCAGGGGGAACACTGAAGCTTTCTTT. Protein: CASRRGNTEAFF.